The clone carrying this T cell receptor (beta chain) occurred many times. Its antigen is currently unknown. MiXCR was run by TCRdb on the 5' RACE reads, yielding one entry per CDR3 protein. The sample carries over 300,000 distinct CDR3 sequences, 20% to 25% recorded once. This sample is part of a study of T-cell memory formation after mild COVID-19. Findings of the study overall: Contracting clones, day 15 to 85, had balanced CD4/CD8, and later expanders favored CD4+.

V lost 7 bases and J lost 5, with 19 bases in between. The germline V gene has CDR1 SGHTA and CDR2 FQGNSA. The CDR3 has 15 residues. The gene calls are TRBV7-2 and TRBJ2-3, with D possibly called TRBD1 or TRBD2 (5 bases each). The TCR sequence derives from a man in his late teens or twenties who had mild COVID-19 (a few samples of this study predate the infection). Cell type and time point are not known. The sequenced sample consisted of PBMCs or a T cell subset sorted from them (not recorded which). In DNA, the CDR3 is TGTGCCAGCAATTTAGCGTCGGGGCCAGTAGATACGCAGTATTTT. Its protein is CASNLASGPVDTQYF.